One and the same sample provided the 6 T cell receptor beta chains below, sequenced in a study of blood T cell repertoires in COVID-19. TCRdb's table, derived via immunoSEQ multiplex PCR, lists solely in-frame clones and lacks some. The sample consists of 87,000 or so clones, 80% to 90% of them appearing once. The specimen was peripheral blood. These receptors were collected from an elderly woman with acute or convalescent COVID-19.

This rearrangement joins TRBV25-1 to TRBJ1-5; D remains ambiguous. V was trimmed by 6 bases and J by 1 base, leaving 10 bases between them. CDR1 and CDR2 from the germline V gene are MGHDK and SYGVNS. The CDR3 runs 14 residues. This CDR3 is CASSPAGSNQPQHF. The DNA of the CDR3 is TGTGCCAGCAGCCCGGCAGGAAGCAATCAGCCCCAGCATTTT.

This sequence joins TRBV5-6 and TRBJ2-1, with TRBD1 identical over 11 bases. Germline CDR1 reads SGHDT; CDR2 reads YYEEEE. With V trimmed by 4 bases and J by 10 bases, 16 bases remained unmatched. The CDR3 sequence is 17 residues long. For the CDR3, the DNA is TGTGCCAGCAGCCTAACCCCCTCCGGGACAGGGGGTAAAGAGCAGTTCTTC. It is translated as CASSLTPSGTGGKEQFF.

This chain joins TRBV5-1 and TRBJ1-1; D gene uncertain. V was shortened by 4 bases and J by 1 base, with 8 bases between the two germline ends. The CDR3 is 13 residues long. CDR1 is SGHRS, CDR2 YFSETQ, per germline. CDR3 DNA: TGCGCCAGCAGCCGAACACCGAACACTGAAGCTTTCTTT. Its protein is CASSRTPNTEAFF.

This chain uses TRBV6-5 with TRBJ2-2; weak D call: TRBD2 (5 bases). The CDR3 has 15 residues. V dropped 6 bases and J dropped 0 bases, with 11 bases sitting between them. Germline V lookup: CDR1 MNHEY, CDR2 SVGAGI. The CDR3 DNA sequence: TGTGCCAGCAGCCACCGGACTGCGAACACCGGGGAGCTGTTTTTT. Its protein is CASSHRTANTGELFF.

V gene TRBV6-2 or TRBV6-3 combines with J gene TRBJ1-5; unclear D gene. Trimming cost V 2 bases and J 6 bases, with 8 bases left between them. Germline CDR1 MNHEY, CDR2 SVGEGT. The CDR3 contains 13 residues. The CDR3 loop is CASSYAVTQPQHF. DNA for the CDR3: TGTGCCAGCAGTTACGCGGTCACTCAGCCCCAGCATTTT.

V gene TRBV19 combines with J gene TRBJ1-1; 10 nucleotides match TRBD1. The CDR3 runs to 16 residues. Germline values: CDR1 LNHDA, CDR2 SQIVND (reference sequence). J was trimmed by 2 bases and V by 5 bases; bases with no gene match: 8. The DNA of the CDR3 is TGTGCCAGTAGTCACCGGGACAGGGGAAGCAACACTGAAGCTTTCTTT. It yields the protein CASSHRDRGSNTEAFF.